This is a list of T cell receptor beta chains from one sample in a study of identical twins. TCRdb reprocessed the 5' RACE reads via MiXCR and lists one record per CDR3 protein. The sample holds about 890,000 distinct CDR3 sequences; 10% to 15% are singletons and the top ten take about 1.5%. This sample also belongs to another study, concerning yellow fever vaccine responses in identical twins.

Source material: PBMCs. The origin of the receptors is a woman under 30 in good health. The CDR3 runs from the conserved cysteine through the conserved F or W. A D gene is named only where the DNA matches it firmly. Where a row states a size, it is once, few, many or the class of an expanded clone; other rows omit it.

CDR3 protein: CASSPEGKNYNEQFF
CDR3 DNA: TGTGCCAGCTCACCAGAGGGGAAGAACTACAATGAGCAGTTCTTC
clone size: few
J gene: TRBJ2-1
V gene: TRBV18
D gene: .

CDR3 protein: CASSYSIGGPNTGELFF
CDR3 DNA: TGTGCCAGCAGTTACTCCATTGGCGGACCGAACACCGGGGAGCTGTTTTTT
clone size: few
J gene: TRBJ2-2
V gene: TRBV6-5
D gene: .

CDR3 protein: CASSPQGGYNEQFF
CDR3 DNA: TGTGCCAGCAGCCCCCAGGGGGGGTACAATGAGCAGTTCTTC
clone size: .
J gene: TRBJ2-1
V gene: TRBV7-2
D gene: .

CDR3 protein: CASSLDTGLGADTQYF
CDR3 DNA: TGTGCCAGCAGCTTAGATACCGGACTAGGCGCGGATACGCAGTATTTT
clone size: .
J gene: TRBJ2-3
V gene: TRBV11-2
D gene: TRBD2

CDR3 protein: CASSLTRIQGYEQFF
CDR3 DNA: TGTGCCAGCAGCTTAACCCGGATACAGGGGTATGAGCAGTTCTTC
clone size: .
J gene: TRBJ2-1
V gene: TRBV11-1
D gene: TRBD1

CDR3 protein: CASSTGTGRETQYF
CDR3 DNA: TGTGCCAGCAGCACGGGGACAGGGAGAGAGACCCAGTACTTC
clone size: few
J gene: TRBJ2-5
V gene: TRBV3-1
D gene: TRBD1

CDR3 protein: CASSVYEGYNEQFF
CDR3 DNA: TGTGCCAGCAGCGTTTACGAGGGGTACAATGAGCAGTTCTTC
clone size: few
J gene: TRBJ2-1
V gene: TRBV9
D gene: .

CDR3 protein: CASGVKAPGNQPQHF
CDR3 DNA: TGTGCCAGCGGGGTAAAAGCCCCGGGCAATCAGCCCCAGCATTTT
clone size: few
J gene: TRBJ1-5
V gene: TRBV27
D gene: .

CDR3 protein: CATSRDRGRASYEQYF
CDR3 DNA: TGTGCCACCAGCAGAGATCGGGGGAGGGCGTCCTACGAGCAGTACTTC
clone size: few
J gene: TRBJ2-7
V gene: TRBV15
D gene: TRBD2

CDR3 protein: CASSLDGRIPGKLFF
CDR3 DNA: TGTGCCAGCAGCTTGGATGGCAGGATCCCAGGCAAACTGTTTTTT
clone size: .
J gene: TRBJ1-4
V gene: TRBV5-5
D gene: .

CDR3 protein: CASSSAGTLTDTQYF
CDR3 DNA: TGCGCCAGCAGCTCCGCCGGGACGCTCACAGATACGCAGTATTTT
clone size: many
J gene: TRBJ2-3
V gene: TRBV5-1
D gene: .

CDR3 protein: CASSQERLAVDNEQFF
CDR3 DNA: TGTGCCAGCAGCCAAGAAAGACTAGCGGTTGACAATGAGCAGTTCTTC
clone size: few
J gene: TRBJ2-1
V gene: TRBV4-2
D gene: TRBD2

CDR3 protein: CASSQATSGRWNEQFF
CDR3 DNA: TGTGCCAGCAGCCAGGCTACTAGCGGGAGGTGGAATGAGCAGTTCTTC
clone size: .
J gene: TRBJ2-1
V gene: TRBV14
D gene: TRBD2

CDR3 protein: CASSQDRGLARNEQFF
CDR3 DNA: TGTGCCAGCAGCCAAGACCGAGGGCTAGCGAGGAATGAGCAGTTCTTC
clone size: .
J gene: TRBJ2-1
V gene: TRBV14
D gene: .

CDR3 protein: CASSRGTSGSLTYEQYF
CDR3 DNA: TGTGCCAGCAGCCGAGGGACTAGCGGGAGTTTGACCTACGAGCAGTACTTC
clone size: .
J gene: TRBJ2-7
V gene: TRBV4-2
D gene: TRBD2

CDR3 protein: CASSSTTYEQYF
CDR3 DNA: TGTGCCAGCAGTTCCACTACCTACGAGCAGTACTTC
clone size: .
J gene: TRBJ2-7
V gene: TRBV28
D gene: .

CDR3 protein: CATSDLGGNNEQFF
CDR3 DNA: TGTGCCACCAGTGATTTAGGGGGGAACAATGAGCAGTTCTTC
clone size: .
J gene: TRBJ2-1
V gene: TRBV24-1
D gene: .

CDR3 protein: CSATRAGLAWETQYF
CDR3 DNA: TGCAGTGCCACCAGGGCGGGACTAGCATGGGAGACCCAGTACTTC
clone size: .
J gene: TRBJ2-5
V gene: TRBV20-1
D gene: TRBD2

CDR3 protein: CASSWDISTDTQYF
CDR3 DNA: TGCGCCAGCAGCTGGGACATTAGCACAGATACGCAGTATTTT
clone size: few
J gene: TRBJ2-3
V gene: TRBV5-1
D gene: .

CDR3 protein: CASSQTGVLGEKLFF
CDR3 DNA: TGCGCCAGCAGCCAAACAGGGGTTTTGGGGGAAAAACTGTTTTTT
clone size: .
J gene: TRBJ1-4
V gene: TRBV4-1
D gene: TRBD1

CDR3 protein: CASSPRTSANGEQFF
CDR3 DNA: TGTGCCAGCAGCCCCCGGACTAGCGCTAACGGTGAGCAGTTCTTC
clone size: many
J gene: TRBJ2-1
V gene: TRBV7-9
D gene: TRBD2

CDR3 protein: CASSAGTIPSNEQFF
CDR3 DNA: TGTGCCAGCAGCGCCGGGACTATCCCGTCCAATGAGCAGTTCTTC
clone size: .
J gene: TRBJ2-1
V gene: TRBV2
D gene: TRBD2

CDR3 protein: CSARETGRNTEAFF
CDR3 DNA: TGCAGTGCTAGAGAAACAGGGAGGAACACTGAAGCTTTCTTT
clone size: .
J gene: TRBJ1-1
V gene: TRBV20-1
D gene: .

CDR3 protein: CSVVQNYNEQFF
CDR3 DNA: TGCAGCGTTGTCCAGAATTACAATGAGCAGTTCTTC
clone size: few
J gene: TRBJ2-1
V gene: TRBV29-1
D gene: .

CDR3 protein: CASSQAAYEQYF
CDR3 DNA: TGTGCCAGCAGCCAAGCTGCCTACGAGCAGTACTTC
clone size: many
J gene: TRBJ2-7
V gene: TRBV3-1
D gene: .

CDR3 protein: CASSDRGQSTNEKLFF
CDR3 DNA: TGTGCCAGCAGTGATCGAGGACAGTCAACTAATGAAAAACTGTTTTTT
clone size: few
J gene: TRBJ1-4
V gene: TRBV25-1
D gene: .

CDR3 protein: CASSLSKYNEQFF
CDR3 DNA: TGTGCCAGCAGCTTAAGCAAATACAATGAGCAGTTCTTC
clone size: few
J gene: TRBJ2-1
V gene: TRBV7-8
D gene: .

CDR3 protein: CSAPLLTGRQPQHF
CDR3 DNA: TGCAGTGCCCCCCTTTTAACAGGAAGACAGCCCCAGCATTTT
clone size: few
J gene: TRBJ1-5
V gene: TRBV20-1
D gene: .

CDR3 protein: CAISGGAGEQPQHF
CDR3 DNA: TGTGCCATATCTGGGGGAGCGGGGGAGCAGCCCCAGCATTTT
clone size: .
J gene: TRBJ1-5
V gene: TRBV10-3
D gene: .

CDR3 protein: CATSRGARDGRNTIYF
CDR3 DNA: TGTGCCACCAGCAGAGGTGCGAGGGACGGACGAAACACCATATATTTT
clone size: .
J gene: TRBJ1-3
V gene: TRBV15
D gene: .

CDR3 protein: CATGGQGAGANVLTF
CDR3 DNA: TGTGCCACTGGGGGACAGGGGGCTGGGGCCAACGTCCTGACTTTC
clone size: .
J gene: TRBJ2-6
V gene: TRBV5-4
D gene: TRBD1

CDR3 protein: CASSLDVGGEKLFF
CDR3 DNA: TGTGCCAGCAGCCTCGATGTGGGTGGTGAAAAACTGTTTTTT
clone size: few
J gene: TRBJ1-4
V gene: TRBV11-2
D gene: .

CDR3 protein: CASSQGLAGSQETQYF
CDR3 DNA: TGTGCCAGCAGCCAGGGACTAGCGGGTTCCCAAGAGACCCAGTACTTC
clone size: .
J gene: TRBJ2-5
V gene: TRBV9
D gene: TRBD2

CDR3 protein: CSARGGGAITDTQYF
CDR3 DNA: TGCAGTGCTAGAGGGGGCGGGGCGATCACAGATACGCAGTATTTT
clone size: .
J gene: TRBJ2-3
V gene: TRBV20-1
D gene: .

CDR3 protein: CASSRTVTANYGYTF
CDR3 DNA: TGTGCCAGTAGCCGTACGGTGACCGCTAACTATGGCTACACCTTC
clone size: few
J gene: TRBJ1-2
V gene: TRBV19
D gene: .

CDR3 protein: CASSHPGGSDEKLFF
CDR3 DNA: TGTGCCAGCAGCCACCCCGGGGGATCCGATGAAAAACTGTTTTTT
clone size: .
J gene: TRBJ1-4
V gene: TRBV11-2
D gene: .

CDR3 protein: CASSSGVKAFF
CDR3 DNA: TGTGCCAGCAGTTCAGGGGTAAAAGCTTTCTTT
clone size: few
J gene: TRBJ1-1
V gene: TRBV12-3/TRBV12-4
D gene: .

CDR3 protein: CASSLTEKGPQYF
CDR3 DNA: TGTGCCAGTTCACTGACAGAGAAGGGCCCTCAGTACTTC
clone size: few
J gene: TRBJ2-5
V gene: TRBV7-9
D gene: .

CDR3 protein: CSAREQGAYYNEQFF
CDR3 DNA: TGCAGTGCTAGAGAACAAGGGGCTTACTACAATGAGCAGTTCTTC
clone size: few
J gene: TRBJ2-1
V gene: TRBV20-1
D gene: .

CDR3 protein: CASTPAGRATDTQYF
CDR3 DNA: TGTGCCAGCACCCCGGCCGGGAGGGCTACAGATACGCAGTATTTT
clone size: .
J gene: TRBJ2-3
V gene: TRBV3-1
D gene: TRBD2

CDR3 protein: CAINRDHSSTDTQYF
CDR3 DNA: TGTGCCATCAATAGGGACCACTCTAGCACAGATACGCAGTATTTT
clone size: many
J gene: TRBJ2-3
V gene: TRBV10-3
D gene: .

CDR3 protein: CASRRTTGNQPQHF
CDR3 DNA: TGTGCCAGCAGACGGACGACAGGGAATCAGCCCCAGCATTTT
clone size: .
J gene: TRBJ1-5
V gene: TRBV6-1
D gene: TRBD1

CDR3 protein: CASSYQGWDEQYF
CDR3 DNA: TGTGCCAGCAGTTACCAGGGATGGGACGAGCAGTACTTC
clone size: few
J gene: TRBJ2-7
V gene: TRBV6-2/TRBV6-3
D gene: .

CDR3 protein: CASRASGHLSYEQYF
CDR3 DNA: TGTGCCAGCAGAGCAAGCGGGCACCTTAGCTACGAGCAGTACTTC
clone size: .
J gene: TRBJ2-7
V gene: TRBV6-2/TRBV6-3
D gene: .

CDR3 protein: CASSSAGTGGWTDTQYF
CDR3 DNA: TGCGCCAGCAGCTCAGCGGGGACAGGGGGATGGACAGATACGCAGTATTTT
clone size: .
J gene: TRBJ2-3
V gene: TRBV5-1
D gene: TRBD1

CDR3 protein: CASSLESDGYYEQYF
CDR3 DNA: TGCGCCAGCAGCTTGGAGTCGGACGGATACTACGAGCAGTACTTC
clone size: .
J gene: TRBJ2-7
V gene: TRBV5-1
D gene: .

CDR3 protein: CATSDSGLGVGEQYF
CDR3 DNA: TGTGCCACCAGTGATTCCGGGCTAGGGGTAGGCGAGCAGTACTTC
clone size: .
J gene: TRBJ2-7
V gene: TRBV24-1
D gene: .

CDR3 protein: CATSDRGSTTRTDTQYF
CDR3 DNA: TGTGCCACCAGTGACAGGGGTTCGACGACTCGCACAGATACGCAGTATTTT
clone size: few
J gene: TRBJ2-3
V gene: TRBV24-1
D gene: .

CDR3 protein: CSATRTSGQETQYF
CDR3 DNA: TGCAGTGCTACCAGGACTAGCGGGCAAGAGACCCAGTACTTC
clone size: many
J gene: TRBJ2-5
V gene: TRBV20-1
D gene: TRBD2

CDR3 protein: CSARGQGVHEQYF
CDR3 DNA: TGCAGTGCTAGAGGGCAGGGTGTTCACGAGCAGTACTTC
clone size: .
J gene: TRBJ2-7
V gene: TRBV20-1
D gene: .